This is a list of T cell receptor beta chains from one sample in a study of blood T cells in healthy people across ages. TCRdb re-called the 5' RACE reads through MiXCR, storing one row per CDR3 protein. The sample comprises 760,000 or so distinct CDR3 sequences, roughly 25% of which are singletons, and 9.4% rests with the top ten. This same sample was also part of a study on T cells of mothers and their children.

Sequencing was carried out using blood. The receptors were sampled from a boy younger than 18 in good health. CDR3s include the opening cysteine and the closing phenylalanine or tryptophan. D genes are given only for firm matches. The listing skips clone size in some rows; elsewhere it reads once, few, many or a size class.

D gene	V gene	clone size	J gene	CDR3 DNA	CDR3 protein
NA	TRBV7-9	few	TRBJ2-1	TGTGCCAGCAGTCGACCCGCCCGGGATGAGCAGTTCTTC	CASSRPARDEQFF
NA	TRBV5-6	few	TRBJ1-2	TGTGCCAGCAGCTTTCCGTTTGACTATGGCTACACCTTC	CASSFPFDYGYTF
NA	TRBV6-6	NA	TRBJ1-5	TGTGCCAGCAGTTACGGGACTGAGAGCAATCAGCCCCAGCATTTT	CASSYGTESNQPQHF
NA	TRBV9	NA	TRBJ2-5	TGTGCCAGCAGCGGCCGGGACTCCTTATCGTGGGAGACCCAGTACTTC	CASSGRDSLSWETQYF
NA	TRBV7-9	NA	TRBJ2-7	TGTGCCAGCAGCTTAGACGGGATTGAGCAGTACTTC	CASSLDGIEQYF
TRBD1	TRBV7-2	NA	TRBJ1-1	TGTGCCAGCAGCTCTCCCATCAGGGGGCTCAGAAGCGCTGAAGCTTTCTTT	CASSSPIRGLRSAEAFF
TRBD1	TRBV7-9	NA	TRBJ2-5	TGTGCCAGCAGACCAAGCTGGGGACAGGACCAAGAGACCCAGTACTTC	CASRPSWGQDQETQYF
NA	TRBV2	NA	TRBJ2-3	TGTGCCAGCAGCCGAAACGGGGGAGATACGCAGTATTTT	CASSRNGGDTQYF
TRBD1	TRBV29-1	once	TRBJ2-1	TGCAGCGTTGAATCCGGGACAGGCCACAATGAGCAGTTCTTC	CSVESGTGHNEQFF
TRBD1	TRBV6-2/TRBV6-3	many	TRBJ2-7	TGTGCCGGAGGACAGGGGACGAACTCCTACGAGCAGTACTTC	CAGGQGTNSYEQYF
NA	TRBV3-1	few	TRBJ1-4	TGTGCCAGCAGCCAGGCCGGGACGGGTAATGAAAAACTGTTTTTT	CASSQAGTGNEKLFF
NA	TRBV6-2/TRBV6-3	few	TRBJ2-5	TGTGCCAGCAGTTACCTCGGGACGAGGGGAGAGCAGTACTTC	CASSYLGTRGEQYF
NA	TRBV29-1	few	TRBJ2-1	TGCAGCGTTGAATCACCATCGGGGGAGCAGTTCTTC	CSVESPSGEQFF
NA	TRBV6-2/TRBV6-3	NA	TRBJ2-5	TGTGCCAGCACTCCCCGGGGCAGGTCGTTTGAGACCCAGTACTTC	CASTPRGRSFETQYF
NA	TRBV7-6	NA	TRBJ2-7	TGTGCCAGCAGCTTAGAACCCCCCGGGACCACCTACGAGCAGTACTTC	CASSLEPPGTTYEQYF
NA	TRBV20-1	NA	TRBJ2-5	TGCAGTGCTAGTCCTATTTACACGGTCCTTACTGAGACCCAGTACTTC	CSASPIYTVLTETQYF
TRBD1	TRBV7-9	few	TRBJ1-2	TGTGCCAGCAGCTTAGAAACAGGGGAGCCGGGCTACACCTTC	CASSLETGEPGYTF
NA	TRBV7-9	NA	TRBJ2-7	TGTGCCAGCAGCCGACAGGCACCGGACCAGTCCTACGAGCAGTACTTC	CASSRQAPDQSYEQYF
NA	TRBV5-1	few	TRBJ2-2	TGCGCCAGCAGTTTCGTCACCGAGCCCGGGGAGCTGTTTTTT	CASSFVTEPGELFF
TRBD2	TRBV12-3/TRBV12-4	NA	TRBJ2-1	TGTGCCAGCAGTACAGGGACTAGCGCCTCCAATGAGCAGTTCTTC	CASSTGTSASNEQFF
TRBD2	TRBV4-2	few	TRBJ2-3	TGTGCCAGCAGCCAAGAGACCGCCTCCGGGGGGGATACGCAGTATTTT	CASSQETASGGDTQYF
NA	TRBV5-1	few	TRBJ2-2	TGCGCCAGCAGCCGCGACGGGGGCTACACCGGGGAGCTGTTTTTT	CASSRDGGYTGELFF
NA	TRBV6-1	NA	TRBJ2-6	TGTGCCAGCAGTGGGGGGAAAGGACGCTCTGGGGCCAACGTCCTGACTTTC	CASSGGKGRSGANVLTF
TRBD1	TRBV5-5	NA	TRBJ2-3	TGTGCCAGCAGCGCTGGGACAGCCCCAGATACGCAGTATTTT	CASSAGTAPDTQYF
TRBD2	TRBV5-4	NA	TRBJ2-2	TGTGCCAGCAGCTTGGATCCGGGGGGACCCACCGGGGAGCTGTTTTTT	CASSLDPGGPTGELFF
NA	TRBV4-1	NA	TRBJ2-7	TGCGCCAGCAGCCAAGTACCCCAAGCCTACGAGCAGTACTTC	CASSQVPQAYEQYF
TRBD1	TRBV5-1	NA	TRBJ1-6	TGCGCCAGCAGCTTGGTACCGGGACAGACTAATTCACCCCTCCACTTT	CASSLVPGQTNSPLHF
NA	TRBV20-1	few	TRBJ2-5	TGCAGTGCTAGAGGAGGAGGGGGAATCGAGACCCAGTACTTC	CSARGGGGIETQYF
NA	TRBV15	NA	TRBJ2-1	TGTGCCACCAGCAGACTAGGGAATGAGCAGTTCTTC	CATSRLGNEQFF
NA	TRBV9	NA	TRBJ2-1	TGTGCCAGCAGTGTAGGGGGAAGGGGGAACAATGAGCAGTTCTTC	CASSVGGRGNNEQFF
TRBD2	TRBV9	few	TRBJ2-7	TGTGCCAGCAGCGTAGACGGACTAGCGGGAGACGAGCAGTACTTC	CASSVDGLAGDEQYF
NA	TRBV20-1	few	TRBJ1-3	TGCAGTGCTAGACGCCCCCCTGGAAACACCATATATTTT	CSARRPPGNTIYF
NA	TRBV4-3	few	TRBJ2-3	TGCGCCAGCAGCCAAGTCCCAGAGAGAGCAGATACGCAGTATTTT	CASSQVPERADTQYF
NA	TRBV6-5	few	TRBJ1-1	TGTGCCAGCAGCCTTGAAGGGGACCGCACTGAAGCTTTCTTT	CASSLEGDRTEAFF
TRBD1	TRBV7-8	NA	TRBJ1-2	TGTGCCAGCAGCCAACGGACAGGGAAGGGCTACACCTTC	CASSQRTGKGYTF
TRBD1	TRBV20-1	few	TRBJ2-5	TGCAGTGTTGCCGGGACAGGTGTGAAGACCCAGTACTTC	CSVAGTGVKTQYF
NA	TRBV9	few	TRBJ2-5	TGTGCCAGCAGCCCCAGACCCCGGGAGACCCAGTACTTC	CASSPRPRETQYF
NA	TRBV29-1	NA	TRBJ1-2	TGCAGCGTTGAACCAGGGGATTATGGCTACACCTTC	CSVEPGDYGYTF
TRBD1	TRBV7-8	NA	TRBJ1-2	TGTGCCAGCAGCTTAGTTCCGGACAGGGTCGCTGGCTACACCTTC	CASSLVPDRVAGYTF
NA	TRBV9	NA	TRBJ2-3	TGTGCCAGCAGCGCCGAGCGTGGGGATACGCAGTATTTT	CASSAERGDTQYF
NA	TRBV4-3	few	TRBJ2-3	TGCGCCAGCAGCCAAGTTGTTGCGGTAGATACGCAGTATTTT	CASSQVVAVDTQYF
TRBD2	TRBV7-9	few	TRBJ2-7	TGTGCCAGCAGCTTCAGAGCGGGGCTGTCCTACGAGCAGTACTTC	CASSFRAGLSYEQYF
NA	TRBV29-1	NA	TRBJ1-2	TGCAGCGCCGGGGTGGGCCTCGAGGGGTATGGCTACACCTTC	CSAGVGLEGYGYTF
TRBD2	TRBV5-1	few	TRBJ2-7	TGCGCCAGCAGACGGACTAGCGAATCCTACGAGCAGTACTTC	CASRRTSESYEQYF
NA	TRBV12-3/TRBV12-4	few	TRBJ2-1	TGTGCCAGCGCGAAGGGAGCAAACAATGAGCAGTTCTTC	CASAKGANNEQFF
NA	TRBV6-5	NA	TRBJ1-2	TGTGCCAGCAGTTACGGAGGGAACCTTAACTATGGCTACACCTTC	CASSYGGNLNYGYTF
NA	TRBV20-1	few	TRBJ2-7	TGCAGTGCTAGTCTAGCAAGCTCCTACGAGCAGTACTTC	CSASLASSYEQYF
TRBD2	TRBV7-2	NA	TRBJ2-1	TGTGCCAGCAGCTCGACTAGCGGGCCCCCACGGAATGAGCAGTTCTTC	CASSSTSGPPRNEQFF
NA	TRBV11-1	NA	TRBJ1-2	TGTGCCAGCAGCTTCAGGGGCTATGGCTACACCTTC	CASSFRGYGYTF
NA	TRBV5-1	few	TRBJ2-3	TGCGCCAGCAGCTTGGCCGGTACAATCACAGATACGCAGTATTTT	CASSLAGTITDTQYF
NA	TRBV27	few	TRBJ2-5	TGTGCCAGCAGTTCTCTAGGTGATAGGGGAGAGACCCAGTACTTC	CASSSLGDRGETQYF
TRBD1	TRBV20-1	few	TRBJ1-1	TGCAGTGCTAACGGACAGGGGCCGGGGCCTGAAGCTTTCTTT	CSANGQGPGPEAFF
TRBD1	TRBV5-1	NA	TRBJ1-1	TGCGCCAGCAGCTTGGGCGATGGACAGGGGCGGACTGAAGCTTTCTTT	CASSLGDGQGRTEAFF
NA	TRBV13	NA	TRBJ2-1	TGTGCCAGCAGTAACCCAGGGTCCAATGAGCAGTTCTTC	CASSNPGSNEQFF
NA	TRBV4-3	few	TRBJ1-4	TGCGCCAGCAGCCAAGATTCCAGGCTCGGGGGTGAAAAACTGTTTTTT	CASSQDSRLGGEKLFF
NA	TRBV5-1	many	TRBJ2-5	TGCGCCAGCAGCTTGTCTGGGCGTGGCAGGCAAGAGACCCAGTACTTC	CASSLSGRGRQETQYF
NA	TRBV5-1	once	TRBJ1-2	TGCGCCAGCAGCTTGTCAAATCATGGCTACACCTTC	CASSLSNHGYTF
TRBD1	TRBV6-1	few	TRBJ2-5	TGTGCCAGCAGTGACAGGGGCAGGGGGATTGAGACCCAGTACTTC	CASSDRGRGIETQYF
TRBD2	TRBV20-1	few	TRBJ2-1	TGCAGTGCTAGAGGATTTAGACTAGCGGATGAATACAATGAGCAGTTCTTC	CSARGFRLADEYNEQFF